This passage covers 28 T cell receptor beta chains from one sample sequenced in a study of Graves' ophthalmopathy and Graves' hyperthyroidism. TCR beta CDR3 regions were amplified from RNA transcripts. First-round RT-PCR used HTBI primers; second-round multiplex PCR followed. TCRdb fed the multiplex PCR reads into MiXCR, producing one record per CDR3 protein. This table holds 500,000 to 800,000 distinct CDR3 sequences, roughly 41% found once. The specimen sequenced was peripheral blood. Every receptor here comes from an adult man with Graves' ophthalmopathy.

Many counts were recorded for this clonotype. CDR3 sequence: CASSQEFGVYEQYF. The DNA of the CDR3 is TGTGCCAGCAGCCAAGAGTTTGGGGTCTACGAGCAGTACTTC. The V and J genes are TRBV4-2 and TRBJ2-7; D remains ambiguous. Germline V gene data show CDR1 as LGHNA and CDR2 as YNFKEQ. V lost 0 bases, J lost 3 bases, and 9 bases lay in between. The CDR3 runs 14 residues.

Many counts were recorded for this clonotype. The V and J genes are TRBV7-2 and TRBJ2-5; D could derive from TRBD1 or TRBD2 (5 bases each). The CDR3 runs to 15 residues. With 0 bases removed from V and 7 bases from J, the gap between germline ends came to 15 bases. CDR1 is SGHTA and CDR2 is FQGNSA in the germline V gene. CDR3 residues: CASSLARTQRGTQYF. For the CDR3, the DNA is TGTGCCAGCAGCTTAGCGAGGACTCAGAGGGGGACCCAGTACTTC.

This chain uses TRBV10-3 with TRBJ1-4; 8 nucleotides line up with TRBD1. The CDR3 length is 16 residues. Unmatched junction bases numbered 13, after V lost 5 bases and J lost 8 bases. Germline CDR1 and CDR2: ENHRY and SYGVKD. The CDR3 DNA sequence: TGTGCCATCAGTTCTCAGGGGGCGAACAGAGAGGAAAAACTGTTTTTT. This codes for CAISSQGANREEKLFF.

This clonotype was seen repeatedly, ten times or more. The J gene is TRBJ2-5, the V gene TRBV6-1; D is perhaps TRBD1 (6 bases). Germline V gene data show CDR1 as MNHNS and CDR2 as SASEGT. V gave up 8 bases and J gave up 5 bases, with 15 bases separating them. The CDR3 sequence is 13 residues long. DNA for the CDR3: TGTGCCAGCTCTGGGGGCAGACGGGAGACCCAGTACTTC. Its translation is CASSGGRRETQYF.

This clonotype was recorded many times. V is TRBV10-2 and J is TRBJ1-2; no definite D call. V lost 2 bases to trimming and J lost 3 bases, with 13 bases between them. This CDR3 is built from 15 residues. The V gene's germline CDR1 is WSHSY and CDR2 SAAADI. The CDR3 spells CASSEIWESHYGYTF. CDR3 nucleotides: TGCGCCAGCAGTGAGATCTGGGAATCCCACTATGGCTACACCTTC.

For the CDR3, the DNA is TGTGCCAGCAGCGGACAGGGGGACAACTATGGCTACACCTTC. Translation: CASSGQGDNYGYTF. The V call is TRBV7-9, the J call TRBJ1-2; 10 nucleotides align to TRBD1. Germline V gives CDR1 SEHNR, CDR2 FQNEAQ (reference sequence). This CDR3 has 14 amino acids. With 5 bases clipped from V and 2 bases from J, the junction kept 2 bases outside the gene matches.

This clonotype was observed at least ten times. The chain employs TRBV5-6 and TRBJ1-2; no clear D gene. The CDR3 runs to 13 residues. Germline loops: CDR1 SGHDT, CDR2 YYEEEE. Trimming left V 4 bases short and J 5 bases short, with 12 bases between. The CDR3 region has the DNA TGTGCCAGCAGCCCTGACGGGAGGTATGGCTACACCTTC. Translating it yields CASSPDGRYGYTF.

This clonotype came up once. The V call is TRBV24-1, the J call TRBJ1-2, with D perhaps TRBD1 (6 bases). Germline V gene data show CDR1 as KGHDR and CDR2 as SFDVKD. Trimming removed 3 bases at V and 3 bases at J, with 16 bases between. The CDR3 consists of 16 residues. The CDR3 DNA is TGTGCCACCAGTGATCCCTCGTCAGGGGAGGACTATGGCTACACCTTC. It is translated as CATSDPSSGEDYGYTF.

On this clonotype itself: This clone may be a read error of a much larger clone one base away. The rearrangement links TRBV24-1 to TRBJ2-2; D may be TRBD1 (5 bases). The germline V gene encodes CDR1 KGHDR and CDR2 SFDVKD. The CDR3 has 14 residues. V was clipped by 7 bases and J by 6 bases, with 14 bases between them. In DNA form, the CDR3 reads TGTGCCACCAGAGAGCCAAGGGGATCCGGGGAGCTGTTTTTT. Translated, it gives CATREPRGSGELFF.

The table lists this clonotype with a few counts. The chain employs TRBV29-1 and TRBJ2-3, with D tentatively TRBD1 or TRBD2 (5 bases each). The CDR3 length is 14 residues. Germline V gene data show CDR1 as SQVTM and CDR2 as ANQGSEA. This chain's CDR3 is CTGRDHRSTDTQYF. The CDR3 DNA follows: TGCACCGGTCGGGACCATAGAAGCACAGATACGCAGTATTTT.

The chain carries TRBV4-1 and TRBJ2-5, with a possible D match to TRBD1 (6 bases). Trimming pared 0 bases from V and 1 base from J, leaving 9 bases between. Looked up from germline, CDR1 is MGHRA and CDR2 is YSYEKL. The CDR3 loop spans 15 amino acids. The CDR3 nucleotides read TGCGCCAGCAGCCAAGAGTTGGGGGCCCAAGAGACCCAGTACTTC. This gives the protein CASSQELGAQETQYF.

Remarks on this clonotype: This may be a read error: a much more frequent sequence differs by one nucleotide. This chain joins TRBV6-6 and TRBJ2-5, with D possibly TRBD2 on 6 matching bases. The CDR3 has 13 residues. V was cut by 8 bases and J by 5 bases, with 15 bases left in between. CDR1 is MNHNY and CDR2 is SVGAGI in the germline V gene (reference sequence). The CDR3 DNA reads as TGTGCCAGCGCGGGGCGGGGCCAGGAGACCCAGTACTTC. This translates into CASAGRGQETQYF.

In this sample, this clonotype turned up many times. J is TRBJ2-2 and V is TRBV7-2, with D possibly matching TRBD1 (5 bases). The CDR3 extends over 15 amino acids. The germline gives CDR1 SGHTA, CDR2 FQGNSA. V was clipped by 8 bases and J by 2 bases, with 15 bases between them. The CDR3 region is CASGSSTENTGELFF. The CDR3 coding sequence is TGTGCCAGCGGGTCGTCGACAGAAAACACCGGGGAGCTGTTTTTT.

The CDR3 region has the DNA TGTGCCAGCAGCCATCGGGTTGCCGGAGAGACCCAGTACTTC. Amino acids: CASSHRVAGETQYF. The V call is TRBV7-2, the J call TRBJ2-5; D ambiguous. V was trimmed by 5 bases and J by 4 bases, leaving 14 bases between them. The CDR3 has 14 residues. The germline V gene has CDR1 SGHTA and CDR2 FQGNSA.

This clonotype was recorded at least ten times. The rearrangement uses TRBV12-3 or TRBV12-4 and TRBJ2-5; D is unclear. The CDR3 consists of 15 residues. Trimming cost V 5 bases and J 1 base, with 14 bases left between them. The CDR3: CASSPLWPSQETQYF. CDR3 sequence (DNA): TGTGCCAGCAGTCCCCTATGGCCCAGCCAAGAGACCCAGTACTTC.

CDR3 residues: CASSLSGQTGELFF. The CDR3 coding sequence is TGTGCCAGCAGCTTATCGGGACAGACCGGGGAGCTGTTTTTT. This chain uses TRBV7-8 with TRBJ2-2; 7 nucleotides agree with TRBD1. The V gene's germline CDR1 is SGHVS and CDR2 FQNEAQ. The CDR3 spans 14 residues. After removal of 2 bases from V and 5 bases from J, the junction contained 2 bases not matched to a gene.

The V call is TRBV5-4, the J call TRBJ1-3; 8 nucleotides line up with TRBD1. The CDR3 consists of 17 residues. V lost 0 bases to trimming and J lost 2 bases; unmatched junction nucleotides: 7. Germline lookup yields CDR1 SGHNT and CDR2 YYREEE (reference sequence). CDR3 residues: CASSLAGGSGTGNTIYF. The DNA of the CDR3 is TGTGCCAGCAGCTTGGCAGGGGGCTCGGGCACTGGAAACACCATATATTTT. The whole variable domain, filled in from reference TRBV5-4 and TRBJ1-3, reads ETGVTQSPTHLIKTRGQQVTLRCSSQSGHNTVSWYQQALGQGPQFIFQYYREEENGRGNFPPRFSGLQFPNYSSELNVNALELDDSALYLCASSLAGGSGTGNTIYFGEGSWLTVV.

In nucleotides, the CDR3 is TGCAGCTTAGTCGGCGGGACAGGAGGAGAAAAACTGTTTTTT. Translated: CSLVGGTGGEKLFF. The V and J genes are TRBV29-1 and TRBJ1-4, with TRBD1 matching over 8 bases. The trim removed 8 bases at V and 8 bases at J, leaving 13 bases unmatched. The germline V gene encodes CDR1 SQVTM and CDR2 ANQGSEA. This CDR3 comprises 14 residues.

This clonotype was found once. The V and J genes are TRBV29-1 and TRBJ2-5; 8 bases map to TRBD1. The CDR3 has 11 residues. Germline values: CDR1 SQVTM, CDR2 ANQGSEA. The V gene end was trimmed by 6 bases and the J gene end by 5 bases; junction bases not matched to a gene: 2. The CDR3 DNA reads TGCAGCGTACGGACAGGGGAGACCCAGTACTTC. It codes for CSVRTGETQYF.

Ten or more counts support this clonotype. Here the CDR3 reads CATSPPGMNTEAFF. The CDR3 coding sequence is TGTGCCACCAGTCCCCCGGGAATGAACACTGAAGCTTTCTTT. The chain uses TRBV24-1 and TRBJ1-1, with D uncertain. Germline V lookup: CDR1 KGHDR, CDR2 SFDVKD. The CDR3 has 14 amino acids. V shed 6 bases and J shed 0 bases, with 10 bases lying between them.

The chain recombines TRBV2 with TRBJ1-3; 7 positions agree with TRBD1. Per germline, CDR1 SNHLY and CDR2 FYNNEI. The J segment lost 3 bases and the V segment lost 1 base, leaving 6 bases of the junction unmatched. The CDR3 loop spans 16 amino acids. The CDR3 here is CASSEGRGGFGNTIYF. CDR3 DNA: TGTGCCAGCAGTGAAGGGAGAGGGGGCTTTGGAAACACCATATATTTT.

This clonotype was counted many times. One end of the junction varies from germline; a read error may be responsible. The chain recombines TRBV10-3 with TRBJ1-2; D remains unclear. Germline V gene sequence: CDR1 ENHRY, CDR2 SYGVKD. This CDR3 comprises 14 residues. The CDR3 is CAISEAGPLYSYTF. CDR3 nucleotide sequence: TGTGCCATCAGTGAGGCTGGTCCGCTCTATAGCTACACCTTC.

The chain joins TRBV2 to TRBJ2-5; D gene unclear. Deletions cut 7 bases from V and 5 bases from J, with 14 bases between. The CDR3 is 13 residues long. Looked up from germline, CDR1 is SNHLY and CDR2 is FYNNEI. As DNA, the CDR3 is TGTGCCAGCACAGGATATAGTGGGGAGACCCAGTACTTC. This sequence encodes CASTGYSGETQYF.

A single count supports this clonotype. This chain connects TRBV20-1 to TRBJ1-4, with a tentative D call TRBD1 (6 bases). V was pared by 3 bases and J by 7 bases, with 18 bases between. Germline lookup yields CDR1 DFQATT and CDR2 SNEGSKA (reference sequence). There are 15 residues in the CDR3. The CDR3 reads CSASRSGGLGEKLFF. DNA for the CDR3: TGCAGTGCTAGTCGGAGCGGGGGGCTAGGTGAAAAACTGTTTTTT.

The V gene is TRBV7-9, the J gene TRBJ1-1; D ambiguous. Germline V gene lookup returns CDR1 SEHNR and CDR2 FQNEAQ (reference sequence). CDR3 size: 13 residues. V was trimmed by 5 bases and J by 10 bases, leaving 17 bases between them. CDR3 amino acids: CASSAVLGASAFF. CDR3 sequence (DNA): TGTGCCAGCAGCGCCGTGTTGGGCGCCTCAGCTTTCTTT.

V gene TRBV29-1 combines with J gene TRBJ1-2, with 7 bases fitting TRBD1. Unmatched junction bases numbered 7, after V lost 8 bases and J lost 4 bases. The germline V gene has CDR1 SQVTM and CDR2 ANQGSEA. CDR3 size: 12 residues. In nucleotides, the CDR3 is TGCAGCTTGGGGACAGCTAGCTATGGCTACACCTTC. It encodes CSLGTASYGYTF.

This clonotype was observed a few times. J is TRBJ2-7 and V is TRBV4-1; D may be TRBD2 (6 bases). Germline V gene data show CDR1 as MGHRA and CDR2 as YSYEKL. There are 15 residues in the CDR3. Trimming pared 3 bases from V and 6 bases from J, leaving 18 bases between. CDR3 region: CASSHTTGTGFEQYF. CDR3 coding DNA: TGCGCCAGCAGCCACACGACCGGGACTGGGTTCGAGCAGTACTTC.

DNA for the CDR3: TGTGCCAGTAAGGACAACTCAGATACGCAGTATTTT. Translation gives CASKDNSDTQYF. V is TRBV2 and J is TRBJ2-3, with D perhaps matching TRBD1 (5 bases). Germline V lookup: CDR1 SNHLY, CDR2 FYNNEI. The CDR3 contains 12 residues. Trimming shortened V by 9 bases and J by 4 bases, and 11 bases separated the two germline ends.